This TCR beta chain was captured in a study of T cells in Graves' hyperthyroidism and ophthalmopathy. Whole-study results and caveats: Before onset, ophthalmopathy was predicted by the model a median approximately 6.6 months earlier. Most clonotypes expanded in thyroid above 0.001 were likewise present in blood.

TCR beta CDR3 regions were amplified from RNA transcripts. Using the HTBI primer set, a first-round RT-PCR was run on the TCR CDR3. TCRdb fed the multiplex PCR reads into MiXCR, producing one record per CDR3 protein. The sample lists over 350,000 distinct CDR3 sequences; approximately 17% were seen once. This clonotype was recorded many times. What it binds is unknown. The germline CDR1 and CDR2 sequences are SGHKS and YYEKEE (reference sequence). The CDR3 spans 14 residues. Trimming took 4 bases from V and 5 from J, leaving 13 bases between them. Individuals with ophthalmopathy presented a Clinical Activity Score of at least 3, a NOSPECS grade of at least 4 and a duration under 3 months.

The receptor was derived from a man aged 18 to 29 with Graves' ophthalmopathy. The V gene is TRBV5-5, the J gene TRBJ2-1; D may be TRBD1 or TRBD2 (5 bases each). Sequenced material: blood. The CDR3 region has the DNA TGTGCCAGCAGCCATCCGAGAGGGGACAATGAGCAGTTCTTC. This translates into CASSHPRGDNEQFF.